Listed below are T cell receptor beta chains from one sample, sequenced in a study of T cells in tuberculosis. The protocol was immunoSEQ multiplex PCR, while the TCRdb copy is restricted to in-frame clones and leaves out a portion. The repertoire consists of 30,000 to 45,000 clones, with about 93% occurring once and the leading ten covering roughly 6.4%. The sequencing sample was made of PBMCs. The receptors stem from a donor aged 10-29 years with latent tuberculosis or without tuberculosis infection. The CDR3 runs from the conserved cysteine through the conserved F or W. A D gene is named only where the DNA matches it firmly. For some rows the clone size is stated as once, few or many, or as a class when expanded; others skip it.

D: TRBD2; J: TRBJ2-3; size: NA; V: TRBV6-1; CDR3: CASSEVFSGVTTDTQYF; DNA: TGTGCCAGCAGTGAAGTGTTTAGCGGGGTAACCACAGATACGCAGTATTTT
D: NA; J: TRBJ1-2; size: NA; V: TRBV19; CDR3: CASFAGGGAVYGYTF; DNA: TGTGCCAGTTTTGCCGGGGGAGGGGCCGTCTATGGCTACACCTTC
D: TRBD2; J: TRBJ2-1; size: once; V: TRBV25-1; CDR3: CASGLAGTYNEQFF; DNA: TGTGCCAGCGGACTAGCGGGGACCTACAATGAGCAGTTCTTC
D: TRBD1; J: TRBJ2-7; size: NA; V: TRBV7-9; CDR3: CASSRTGTGLYEQYF; DNA: TGTGCCAGCAGCCGCACCGGGACAGGGTTGTACGAGCAGTACTTC
D: NA; J: TRBJ1-5; size: NA; V: TRBV30; CDR3: CASRTSGNQPQHF; DNA: TGTGCCAGCAGGACAAGCGGCAATCAGCCCCAGCATTTT
D: TRBD1; J: TRBJ2-1; size: NA; V: TRBV7-3; CDR3: CASSEGGTGMNEQFF; DNA: TGTGCCAGCAGCGAAGGGGGGACAGGGATGAATGAGCAGTTCTTC
D: TRBD1; J: TRBJ1-5; size: NA; V: TRBV6-5; CDR3: CASRPTGPSNQPQHF; DNA: TGTGCCAGCAGGCCGACAGGGCCTAGCAATCAGCCCCAGCATTTT
D: TRBD1; J: TRBJ1-2; size: NA; V: TRBV7-9; CDR3: CASSLAVGTGRMPYGYTF; DNA: TGTGCCAGCAGCTTAGCGGTAGGGACAGGAAGAATGCCTTATGGCTACACCTTC
D: TRBD1; J: TRBJ1-5; size: NA; V: TRBV7-8; CDR3: CASSRRQGDQPQHF; DNA: TGTGCCAGCAGCCGAAGACAGGGTGATCAGCCCCAGCATTTT
D: NA; J: TRBJ1-5; size: NA; V: TRBV11-3; CDR3: CASSLDRSGINQPQHF; DNA: TGTGCCAGCAGCTTAGATCGGAGCGGAATCAATCAGCCCCAGCATTTT
D: NA; J: TRBJ1-2; size: once; V: TRBV19; CDR3: CASSIWESSGYTF; DNA: TGTGCCAGTAGTATTTGGGAGTCATCTGGCTACACCTTC
D: TRBD1; J: TRBJ1-5; size: NA; V: TRBV6-6; CDR3: CASSYSRPGQRQPQHF; DNA: TGTGCCAGCAGTTACTCGCGCCCGGGACAGAGACAGCCCCAGCATTTT
D: NA; J: TRBJ2-2; size: NA; V: TRBV7-2; CDR3: CASSLGGTGELFF; DNA: TGTGCCAGCAGCTTAGGAGGAACCGGGGAGCTGTTTTTT
D: NA; J: TRBJ1-4; size: once; V: TRBV30; CDR3: CAWKRRQGNEKLFF; DNA: TGTGCCTGGAAAAGGCGGCAGGGTAATGAAAAACTGTTTTTT
D: TRBD1; J: TRBJ1-3; size: NA; V: TRBV27; CDR3: CASSVSPLNRGQKGNTIYF; DNA: TGTGCCAGCAGCGTCTCCCCGCTAAACAGGGGGCAAAAAGGAAACACCATATATTTT
D: TRBD1; J: TRBJ1-6; size: NA; V: TRBV6-4; CDR3: CASSDSTGGNSPLHF; DNA: TGTGCCAGCAGTGACTCGACAGGGGGTAATTCACCCCTCCACTTT
D: TRBD1; J: TRBJ1-2; size: once; V: TRBV5-6; CDR3: CASNRGQGSGYTF; DNA: TGTGCCAGCAACCGAGGACAGGGCAGTGGCTACACCTTC
D: NA; J: TRBJ1-5; size: NA; V: TRBV10-2; CDR3: CASTREGRTADQPQHF; DNA: TGCGCCAGCACCAGAGAGGGGCGGACAGCTGATCAGCCCCAGCATTTT
D: NA; J: TRBJ2-3; size: NA; V: TRBV7-8; CDR3: CASSLGAIMAQYF; DNA: TGTGCCAGCAGCTTAGGGGCGATCATGGCGCAGTATTTT
D: TRBD1; J: TRBJ2-3; size: once; V: TRBV19; CDR3: CASSKGGDTQYF; DNA: TGTGCCAGTAGTAAAGGGGGCGATACGCAGTATTTT
D: NA; J: TRBJ1-5; size: NA; V: TRBV30; CDR3: CAWSSQGYQPQHF; DNA: TGTGCCTGGAGTAGCCAGGGTTATCAGCCCCAGCATTTT
D: NA; J: TRBJ2-1; size: NA; V: TRBV6-4; CDR3: CASSDSGVREQFF; DNA: TGTGCCAGCAGTGATTCGGGGGTACGGGAGCAGTTCTTC
D: NA; J: TRBJ2-3; size: once; V: TRBV9; CDR3: CASSVRDTISTDTQYF; DNA: TGTGCCAGCAGCGTCCGGGACACCATTAGCACAGATACGCAGTATTTT
D: NA; J: TRBJ2-1; size: once; V: TRBV6-1; CDR3: CASSEYTSSIGDEQFF; DNA: TGTGCCAGCAGTGAATACACCTCCTCGATCGGGGATGAGCAGTTCTTC
D: TRBD1; J: TRBJ1-3; size: once; V: TRBV5-4; CDR3: CASSQTGPGNTIYF; DNA: TGTGCCAGCAGCCAGACAGGGCCCGGAAACACCATATATTTT
D: NA; J: TRBJ1-2; size: NA; V: TRBV28; CDR3: CASSFRTRVGYGYTF; DNA: TGTGCCAGCAGTTTTCGTACTCGGGTAGGCTATGGCTACACCTTC
D: TRBD1; J: TRBJ2-1; size: NA; V: TRBV6-1; CDR3: CASSVGQGLYNEQFF; DNA: TGTGCCAGCAGCGTCGGACAGGGGCTCTACAATGAGCAGTTCTTC
D: TRBD1; J: TRBJ2-7; size: NA; V: TRBV19; CDR3: CATQGQTYEQYF; DNA: TGTGCCACTCAGGGACAGACCTACGAGCAGTACTTC
D: TRBD1; J: TRBJ2-7; size: NA; V: TRBV5-6; CDR3: CASSWTGGFTIQPYEQYF; DNA: TGTGCCAGCAGCTGGACAGGGGGCTTCACTATCCAACCCTACGAGCAGTACTTC
D: TRBD1; J: TRBJ1-4; size: NA; V: TRBV25-1; CDR3: CASRGTANEKLFF; DNA: TGTGCCAGCCGCGGGACAGCTAATGAAAAACTGTTTTTT
D: NA; J: TRBJ1-1; size: NA; V: TRBV6-1; CDR3: CASRGSGLAEAFF; DNA: TGTGCCAGCAGGGGTAGTGGGCTGGCTGAAGCTTTCTTT
D: TRBD1; J: TRBJ1-4; size: NA; V: TRBV9; CDR3: CASSGNIRTGGADVGVLFF; DNA: TGTGCCAGCAGCGGAAATATAAGGACAGGGGGCGCCGATGTGGGTGTGCTGTTTTTT
D: NA; J: TRBJ2-3; size: NA; V: TRBV5-6; CDR3: CASSFPGGGRIPDTQYF; DNA: TGTGCCAGCAGCTTCCCCGGCGGGGGCCGAATTCCAGATACGCAGTATTTT